The 17 T cell receptor beta chains in this list originate from one sample, sequenced in a study of blood T cells in healthy people across ages (dated by TCRdb to between 2014 and 2017). Library preparation used 5' RACE. Sequenced using an Illumina HiSeq 2500. A second roughly 6 to 12 cycle PCR used a sample-barcoded 5' primer and a J-beta primer mix. TCRdb's own reprocessing of the public reads used fastp at Q25 and MiXCR and kept productive beta chains. Entries that share a CDR3 protein sequence are merged under the most common genes and DNA. The sample profile shows around 650,000 distinct CDR3 sequences; 40% to 45% of them were found once. About 32% of the sample comes from the top ten. The specimen sequenced was blood. The receptors originated from a man older than 75 in good health.

This chain links TRBV6-2 or TRBV6-3 with TRBJ2-5, with D perhaps assigned TRBD1 or TRBD2 (5 bases each). Trimming removed 0 bases at V and 5 bases at J, with 19 bases between. The CDR3 consists of 17 residues. CDR1 and CDR2 from the germline V gene are MNHEY and SVGEGT. In DNA form, the CDR3 reads TGTGCCAGCAGTTACTCGAGAGGGGCCGAAGAAGGCGAGACCCAGTACTTC. Translation: CASSYSRGAEEGETQYF.

This clonotype was observed at least ten times. The gene calls are TRBV4-3 and TRBJ2-7; tentatively, D is TRBD2 (5 bases). V shed 2 bases and J shed 1 base, with 12 bases lying between them. The V gene's germline CDR1 is LGHNA and CDR2 YSLEER. The CDR3 spans 15 residues. The CDR3 sequence: CASSQISGASYEQYF. As DNA, the CDR3 is TGCGCCAGCAGCCAAATAAGCGGAGCATCCTACGAGCAGTACTTC.

The table lists this clonotype with a few counts. V usage is TRBV11-1 and J usage is TRBJ1-4; possible D gene TRBD1, 6 bases. The V end was cut by 5 bases, the J end by 5 bases, with 12 bases between. This CDR3 is 14 amino acids long. Germline lookup yields CDR1 SGHAT and CDR2 FQDESV (reference sequence). This CDR3 is CASSPDRWNEKLFF. In DNA form, the CDR3 reads TGTGCCAGCAGCCCGGACAGATGGAATGAAAAACTGTTTTTT.

This clonotype was picked up many times. V is TRBV5-1 and J is TRBJ1-1; 9 positions agree with TRBD1. The CDR3 runs 14 residues. With 4 bases clipped from V and 10 bases from J, the junction kept 11 bases outside the gene matches. From germline, CDR1 is SGHRS and CDR2 YFSETQ. This CDR3 reads CASSPGTGNWGAFF. DNA for the CDR3: TGCGCCAGCAGCCCCGGGACAGGGAATTGGGGAGCTTTCTTT.

This chain joins TRBV6-6 and TRBJ1-1; a possible D gene is TRBD1 (5 bases). The CDR3 totals 14 residues. Germline CDR1 MNHNY, CDR2 SVGAGI (reference sequence). The V gene lost 6 bases and the J gene lost 2 bases, with 13 bases spanning the gap. The CDR3 DNA reads TGTGCCAGCAGCGCGCCCAGGGTTAACACTGAAGCTTTCTTT. Protein sequence: CASSAPRVNTEAFF.

This clonotype was seen a handful of times. V is TRBV12-3 or TRBV12-4 and J is TRBJ2-1; TRBD1 agrees at 8 bases. J was trimmed by 6 bases and V by 5 bases; bases with no gene match: 9. The CDR3 extends over 15 amino acids. The CDR3, as DNA: TGTGCCAGCAGTCCGGACAGGGCGGGGAGCAATGAGCAGTTCTTC. Residues: CASSPDRAGSNEQFF.

In its sample, this clonotype was seen a few times. The chain joins TRBV20-1 to TRBJ1-4; D might be TRBD1 (6 bases). The V end was cut by 0 bases, the J end by 3 bases, with 11 bases between. There are 15 residues in the CDR3. CDR1 DFQATT and CDR2 SNEGSKA come from the germline V gene (reference sequence). The CDR3 loop is CSARDPTGANEKLFF. CDR3 nucleotide sequence: TGCAGTGCTAGAGACCCGACAGGAGCTAATGAAAAACTGTTTTTT.

This clonotype was counted a few times. V is TRBV6-6 and J is TRBJ1-1; D unclear. Germline values: CDR1 MNHNY, CDR2 SVGAGI (reference sequence). This CDR3 contains 14 residues. V lost 6 bases and J 1 base, leaving 12 bases between the germline ends. This CDR3 reads CASRPDWGNTEAFF. For the CDR3, the DNA is TGTGCCAGCAGACCGGACTGGGGGAACACTGAAGCTTTCTTT.

The chain couples TRBV7-8 to TRBJ2-7; TRBD1 matches 9 bases. The CDR3 length is 16 residues. Germline values: CDR1 SGHVS, CDR2 FQNEAQ. V lost 1 base and J lost 6; bases outside the gene matches: 10. The CDR3 spells CASSLVLQGALGEQYF. The CDR3 DNA reads TGTGCCAGCAGCTTAGTTCTACAGGGGGCTTTAGGCGAGCAGTACTTC.

The chain joins TRBV18 to TRBJ2-7; tentative D call: TRBD1 (5 bases). CDR3 length: 14 amino acids. V was shortened by 3 bases and J by 1 base, with 10 bases between the two germline ends. Germline values: CDR1 KGHSH, CDR2 LQKENI. CDR3 region: CASSPRQFSYEQYF. CDR3 bases: TGTGCCAGCTCACCCCGACAGTTTTCCTACGAGCAGTACTTC.

In this sample, this clonotype turned up a few times. V usage is TRBV11-3 and J usage is TRBJ2-1; D is ambiguous. The CDR3 runs 15 residues. V lost 1 base and J 0 bases, leaving 7 bases between the germline ends. CDR1 SGHNT and CDR2 YENEEA come from the germline V gene. The CDR3 nucleotides are TGTGCCAGCAGCTTAGGCAAGCTCTCCTACAATGAGCAGTTCTTC. Protein sequence: CASSLGKLSYNEQFF.

A few counts support this clonotype. The rearrangement joins TRBV6-5 to TRBJ2-3; 9 nucleotides agree with TRBD2. Germline lookup yields CDR1 MNHEY and CDR2 SVGAGI. Unmatched junction bases numbered 5, after V lost 0 bases and J lost 4 bases. The CDR3 is 16 amino acids. The CDR3 sequence is CASSYSSGRGPDTQYF. The CDR3 DNA follows: TGTGCCAGCAGTTACTCTAGCGGGAGAGGCCCAGATACGCAGTATTTT.

This chain links TRBV5-1 with TRBJ2-7; D is possibly TRBD1 (6 bases). Germline CDR1 reads SGHRS; CDR2 reads YFSETQ. V lost 2 bases and J lost 2, with 14 bases in between. The CDR3 has 15 amino acids. The CDR3 coding sequence is TGCGCCAGCAGCTTCGCCGCGACAGGAACCTACGAGCAGTACTTC. Translation: CASSFAATGTYEQYF.

Comments on this clonotype: Being one base from a much bigger clone, this may be a read error. The V call is TRBV5-1, the J call TRBJ2-3; a possible D gene is TRBD1 (6 bases). This CDR3 contains 15 residues. Germline V gene data show CDR1 as SGHRS and CDR2 as YFSETQ. CDR3 region: CASGLNQGWADTQYF. The CDR3 DNA is TGCGCCAGCGGCTTGAACCAGGGGTGGGCAGATACGCAGTATTTT.

This clonotype was observed a handful of times. V and J are TRBV27 and TRBJ1-5, with TRBD1 identical over 9 bases. The V and J ends lost 2 bases and 7 bases, in that order; junction bases with no gene match: 12. In germline, CDR1 is MNHEY, CDR2 SMNVEV (reference sequence). The CDR3 is made up of 17 amino acids. The CDR3 sequence is CASSLKGQGLSGQPQHF. Written as DNA, the CDR3 is TGTGCCAGCAGTTTAAAGGGACAGGGTCTATCAGGGCAGCCCCAGCATTTT.

The rearrangement joins TRBV11-2 to TRBJ1-2, with TRBD1 as a possible D gene (5 bases). V was cut by 4 bases and J by 6 bases, with 12 bases left in between. The CDR3 is made up of 13 amino acids. The germline V gene has CDR1 SGHAT and CDR2 FQNNGV. The CDR3 sequence: CASSSQVYDGYTF. In DNA, the CDR3 is TGTGCCAGCAGCTCACAGGTTTACGATGGCTACACCTTC.

The chain employs TRBV5-1 and TRBJ2-1; a possible D gene is TRBD2 (5 bases). This CDR3 spans 14 amino acids. Germline V gene data show CDR1 as SGHRS and CDR2 as YFSETQ. V lost 2 bases, J lost 3 bases, and 9 bases lay in between. The CDR3 reads CASSFTGDYNEQFF. The DNA of the CDR3 is TGCGCCAGCAGCTTTACCGGGGACTACAATGAGCAGTTCTTC.